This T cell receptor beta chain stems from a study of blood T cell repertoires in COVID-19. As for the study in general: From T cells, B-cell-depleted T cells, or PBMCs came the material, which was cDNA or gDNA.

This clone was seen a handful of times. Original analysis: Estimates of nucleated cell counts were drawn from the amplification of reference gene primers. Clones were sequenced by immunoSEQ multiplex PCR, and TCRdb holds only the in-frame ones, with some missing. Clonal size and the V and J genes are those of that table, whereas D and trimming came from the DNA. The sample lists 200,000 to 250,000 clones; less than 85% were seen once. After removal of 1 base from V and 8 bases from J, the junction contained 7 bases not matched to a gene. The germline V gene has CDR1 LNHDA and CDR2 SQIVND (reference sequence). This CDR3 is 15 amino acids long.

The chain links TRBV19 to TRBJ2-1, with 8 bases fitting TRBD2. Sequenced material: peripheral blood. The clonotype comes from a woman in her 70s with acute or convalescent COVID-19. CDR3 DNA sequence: TGTGCCAGTAGTATAGCCGGGGGGGGTCTGGATGAGCAGTTCTTC. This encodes CASSIAGGGLDEQFF.